This entry describes one T cell receptor (beta chain). Seattle's cohort entered during active infection and was followed longitudinally. Method: immunoSEQ multiplex PCR; TCRdb's copy keeps in-frame clones and lacks some. In the table there are 450,000 or so clones, 70% to 90% of which are singletons. The record originates from a study of blood T cell repertoires in COVID-19. Study information: COVID-19 samples, acute and convalescent, were from the United States, Italy and Spain. Sources were T cells, B-cell-depleted T cells, or PBMCs; the material itself was cDNA or gDNA.

The V segment lost 6 bases and the J segment 8 bases; nucleotides outside the gene matches: 11. Germline V gene lookup returns CDR1 SGHKS and CDR2 YYEKEE (reference sequence). The CDR3 is made up of 14 amino acids. The sequence was obtained from a man between 18 and 35 years old with COVID-19, enrolled during active disease. The chain couples TRBV5-5 to TRBJ1-2, with 9 bases that match TRBD1. Sequencing input: peripheral blood. CDR3 nucleotides: TGTGCCAGCACCATACCGGGACAGGGAGGCGGCTACACCTTC. The encoded protein is CASTIPGQGGGYTF.